This T cell receptor beta chain came from a study of glioma-infiltrating T cells after dendritic cell vaccination. Looking at the study overall: Dendritic cell vaccination trial patients had either newly diagnosed or recurrent glioblastoma.

As concerns this clone: The antigen is undetermined.

The CDR3 is made up of 12 amino acids. Germline CDR1 and CDR2: SGDLS and YYNGEE. Whole-study findings and limits: No direct clonality-survival link was found; a diverse polyclonal response may matter. Only a small number of patients had complete blood and tumor samples.

The method was immunoSEQ multiplex PCR; TCRdb's version includes in-frame clones alone and lacks a portion of them. Seen here are about 92,000 clones, approximately 90% observed once, and the top ten hold 15% to 18%. This sequence originates from a human donor with glioblastoma. This specimen consisted of blood, obtained before dendritic cell vaccination. The J gene is TRBJ1-2, the V gene TRBV9; the D gene is possibly TRBD1 (5 bases). The chain's CDR3 is CASTAPGDGYTF. Here the CDR3 DNA reads TGTGCTTCGACAGCCCCGGGTGATGGCTACACCTTC.